A selection of T cell receptor beta chains follows, all from one sample in a study of T-cell memory formation after mild COVID-19. MiXCR, applied by TCRdb to the 5' RACE reads, yields one record per CDR3 protein. In the table there are hundreds of thousands of distinct CDR3 sequences, 20% of which are singletons. Sequenced material: PBMCs or a T cell subset sorted from them (not recorded which). The receptors stem from an adult woman who had mild COVID-19 (a few samples of this study predate the infection). Cell type and time point are not known. The CDR3 runs from the conserved cysteine through the conserved F or W. The D gene is left open where the match is weak. Size is omitted from some rows. Given values are once, few, many or a class for expanded clones.

J: TRBJ1-2; D: -; size: many; V: TRBV11-3; DNA: TGTGCCAGCAGCTACAAGGCCCTCTATGGCTACACCTTC; CDR3: CASSYKALYGYTF
J: TRBJ2-7; D: TRBD2; size: few; V: TRBV5-1; DNA: TGCGCCAGCAGCTTGGACTATAGCGGGCTCTACGAGCAGTACTTC; CDR3: CASSLDYSGLYEQYF
J: TRBJ2-7; D: -; size: -; V: TRBV4-1; DNA: TGCGCCAGCAGCCAAGTTGCAGGGGGGGCCTACGAGCAGTACTTC; CDR3: CASSQVAGGAYEQYF
J: TRBJ2-1; D: TRBD2; size: few; V: TRBV29-1; DNA: TGCAGCGTTGAATCCGGACTAGCGGGAGGGGGTTACAATGAGCAGTTCTTC; CDR3: CSVESGLAGGGYNEQFF
J: TRBJ2-5; D: -; size: -; V: TRBV3-1; DNA: TGTGCCAGCAGCCAATATTCAGAGACCCAGTACTTC; CDR3: CASSQYSETQYF
J: TRBJ2-2; D: TRBD1; size: -; V: TRBV7-2; DNA: TGTGCCAGCAGCTTACCCAGGGGGACGAACACCGGGGAGCTGTTTTTT; CDR3: CASSLPRGTNTGELFF
J: TRBJ2-7; D: -; size: many; V: TRBV5-5; DNA: TGTGCCAGCAGCTTAAGCGCGGGGTTGGGAGAGCAGTACTTC; CDR3: CASSLSAGLGEQYF
J: TRBJ2-7; D: -; size: many; V: TRBV6-1; DNA: TGTGCCAGCAGCCCGACAGGCGATGAGCAGTACTTC; CDR3: CASSPTGDEQYF
J: TRBJ2-2; D: -; size: -; V: TRBV7-7; DNA: TGTGCTAGCAGCGGCATTAACATACTAGGGGAGCTGTTTTTT; CDR3: CASSGINILGELFF
J: TRBJ1-2; D: -; size: -; V: TRBV12-3/TRBV12-4; DNA: TGTGCCAGCAGTTTCGAGGCCTTTGGTGGCTACACCTTC; CDR3: CASSFEAFGGYTF
J: TRBJ2-3; D: TRBD2; size: -; V: TRBV2; DNA: TGTGCCAGCAGACTAGCGGCTAGCACAGATACGCAGTATTTT; CDR3: CASRLAASTDTQYF
J: TRBJ2-1; D: -; size: few; V: TRBV12-3/TRBV12-4; DNA: TGTGCCAGCAGTTCCCCCGGGACTCCAATAAATGAGCAGTTCTTC; CDR3: CASSSPGTPINEQFF
J: TRBJ2-5; D: -; size: -; V: TRBV7-8; DNA: TGTGCCAGCAGCAGGACGGGTCCAAAGGAGACCCAGTACTTC; CDR3: CASSRTGPKETQYF
J: TRBJ2-1; D: -; size: few; V: TRBV2; DNA: TGTGCCAGCCACCTCGGACAGTCTCCGATCAATGAGCAGTTCTTC; CDR3: CASHLGQSPINEQFF
J: TRBJ2-7; D: -; size: once; V: TRBV7-9; DNA: TGTGCCAGCAGATCAGGCAACGGGCTTGAGCAGTACTTC; CDR3: CASRSGNGLEQYF
J: TRBJ2-3; D: -; size: many; V: TRBV7-6; DNA: TGTGCCAGCAGCTCTCTCTACACAGATACGCAGTATTTT; CDR3: CASSSLYTDTQYF
J: TRBJ1-2; D: TRBD1; size: -; V: TRBV7-9; DNA: TGTGCCAGCAGTCCTGCCGGGACAGAACTTGGCTACACCTTC; CDR3: CASSPAGTELGYTF
J: TRBJ1-1; D: -; size: -; V: TRBV3-1; DNA: TGTGCCAGCAGCGTCCCGGGCCCCCGAGGAGCTGAAGCTTTCTTT; CDR3: CASSVPGPRGAEAFF
J: TRBJ1-4; D: TRBD1; size: -; V: TRBV4-3; DNA: TGCGCCAGCAGCCTTAGACAGGGGATCGAAGAAAAACTGTTTTTT; CDR3: CASSLRQGIEEKLFF
J: TRBJ2-7; D: TRBD1; size: once; V: TRBV4-2; DNA: TGTGCCAGCAGCCAAACGGGACAGGGGGCCGAGCAGTACTTC; CDR3: CASSQTGQGAEQYF
J: TRBJ1-3; D: -; size: few; V: TRBV3-1; DNA: TGTGCCAGCAGCGAATCCGGGACAATCGCGTATAGGACCATATATTTT; CDR3: CASSESGTIAYRTIYF
J: TRBJ1-1; D: -; size: -; V: TRBV20-1; DNA: TGCAGTGCTAGAGATGGGGGGGGAAGTGAAGCTTTCTTT; CDR3: CSARDGGGSEAFF
J: TRBJ2-7; D: -; size: -; V: TRBV5-1; DNA: TGCGCCAGCAGCACCAGCGACAGAAACCGCTACGAGCAGTACTTC; CDR3: CASSTSDRNRYEQYF
J: TRBJ2-1; D: TRBD1; size: few; V: TRBV19; DNA: TGTGCCAGTAGGGACAGGGGGGCCTTCTCCTACAATGAGCAGTTCTTC; CDR3: CASRDRGAFSYNEQFF
J: TRBJ1-5; D: -; size: -; V: TRBV12-3/TRBV12-4; DNA: TGTGCCAGCAGTTTACGTGAGGGCAATCAGCCCCAGCATTTT; CDR3: CASSLREGNQPQHF
J: TRBJ2-2; D: TRBD2; size: -; V: TRBV6-4; DNA: TGTGCCAGTGCTACGGGGGGAGCCGGGGAGCTGTTTTTT; CDR3: CASATGGAGELFF
J: TRBJ2-4; D: TRBD2; size: few; V: TRBV20-1; DNA: TGCAGTGCTAGAGGGGAGGGAACAAACATTCAGTACTTC; CDR3: CSARGEGTNIQYF
J: TRBJ1-1; D: -; size: -; V: TRBV2; DNA: TGTGCCAGCAGTGAAGAATTCCGAGGGGGCACTGAAGCTTTCTTT; CDR3: CASSEEFRGGTEAFF
J: TRBJ1-5; D: -; size: few; V: TRBV4-1; DNA: TGCGCCAGCAGCCAAGATCACGACAGGCTGAACCAGCCCCAGCATTTT; CDR3: CASSQDHDRLNQPQHF